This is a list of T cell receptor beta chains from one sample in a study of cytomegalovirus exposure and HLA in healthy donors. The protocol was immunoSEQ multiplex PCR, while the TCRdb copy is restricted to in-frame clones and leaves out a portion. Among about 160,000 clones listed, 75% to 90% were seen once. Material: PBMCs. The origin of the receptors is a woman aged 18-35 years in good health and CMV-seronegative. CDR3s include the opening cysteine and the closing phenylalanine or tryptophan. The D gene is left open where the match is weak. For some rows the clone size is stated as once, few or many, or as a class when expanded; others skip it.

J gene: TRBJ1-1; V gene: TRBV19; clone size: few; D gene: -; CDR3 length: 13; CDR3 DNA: TGTGCCAGTAGTAGGGGGCGAGTATCGGGAGCTTTCTTT; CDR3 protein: CASSRGRVSGAFF
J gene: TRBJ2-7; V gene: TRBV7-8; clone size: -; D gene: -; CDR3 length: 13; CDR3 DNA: TGTGCCAGCAGCTCGGGGACACCCTACGAGCAGTACTTC; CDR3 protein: CASSSGTPYEQYF
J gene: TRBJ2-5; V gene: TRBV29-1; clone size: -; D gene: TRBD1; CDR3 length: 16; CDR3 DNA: TGCAGCGCTGGGAGGGGGACAGGGGGCGTAGAAGAGACCCAGTACTTC; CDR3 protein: CSAGRGTGGVEETQYF
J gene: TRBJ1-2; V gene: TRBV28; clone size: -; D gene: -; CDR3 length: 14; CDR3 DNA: TGTGCCAGCAGCCCTCCGCGGGGAACCTATGGCTACACCTTC; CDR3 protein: CASSPPRGTYGYTF
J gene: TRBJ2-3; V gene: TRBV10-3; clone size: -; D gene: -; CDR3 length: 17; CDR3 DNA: TGTGCCATCAGTAAAGATAACTCCGGGACTAGCACAGATACGCAGTATTTT; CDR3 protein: CAISKDNSGTSTDTQYF
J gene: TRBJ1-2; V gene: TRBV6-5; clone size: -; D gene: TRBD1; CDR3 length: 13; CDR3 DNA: TGTGCCAGCAGGTATACAGGGGACTATGGCTACACCTTC; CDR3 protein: CASRYTGDYGYTF
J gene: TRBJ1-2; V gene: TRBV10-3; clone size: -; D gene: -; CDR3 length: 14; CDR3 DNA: TGTGCCATCAGATCGCAGGATCGATTCTATGGCTACACCTTC; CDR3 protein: CAIRSQDRFYGYTF
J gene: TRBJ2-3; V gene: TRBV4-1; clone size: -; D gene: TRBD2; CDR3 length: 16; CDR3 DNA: TGCGCCAGCAGCCAAAACAGACTAGCGGCGGGAGATACGCAGTATTTT; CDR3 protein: CASSQNRLAAGDTQYF
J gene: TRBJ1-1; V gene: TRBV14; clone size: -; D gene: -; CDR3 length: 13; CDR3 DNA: TGTGCCAGCAGCGGGCAGTGGAACACTGAAGCTTTCTTT; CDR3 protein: CASSGQWNTEAFF
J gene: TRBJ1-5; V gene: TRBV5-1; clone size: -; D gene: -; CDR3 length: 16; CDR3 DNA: TGCGCCAGCAGCTTGGGGGGACAAACGGTATGGCAGCCCCAGCATTTT; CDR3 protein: CASSLGGQTVWQPQHF
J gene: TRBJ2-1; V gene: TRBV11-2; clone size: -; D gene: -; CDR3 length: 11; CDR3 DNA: TGTGCCAGCAGCTTCGTCAATGAGCAGTTCTTC; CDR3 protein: CASSFVNEQFF
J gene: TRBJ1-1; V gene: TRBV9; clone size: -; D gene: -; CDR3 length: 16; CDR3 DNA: TGTGCCAGCAGCGAAGAGATTCAGGGGTCGAGGACTGAAGCTTTCTTT; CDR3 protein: CASSEEIQGSRTEAFF
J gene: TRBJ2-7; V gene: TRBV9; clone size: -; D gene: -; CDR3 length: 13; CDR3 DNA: TGTGCCAGCAGCAAACACCGCGGTTACGAGCAGTACTTC; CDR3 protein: CASSKHRGYEQYF
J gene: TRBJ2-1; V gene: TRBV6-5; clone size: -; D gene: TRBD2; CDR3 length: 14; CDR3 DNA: TGTGCCAGCAGTTACCGCCAGCGGGGGTATGAGCAGTTCTTC; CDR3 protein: CASSYRQRGYEQFF
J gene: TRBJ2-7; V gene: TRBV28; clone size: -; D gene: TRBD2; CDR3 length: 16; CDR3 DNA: TGTGCCAGCAGTTTATCCAGGACTAGCGGGAGCTACGAGCAGTACTTC; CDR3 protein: CASSLSRTSGSYEQYF
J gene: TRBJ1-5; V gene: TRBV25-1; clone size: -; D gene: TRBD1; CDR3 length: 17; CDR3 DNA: TGTGCCAGCAGTGAATCCGGATCAGGGGGCGCGGGTCAGCCCCAGCATTTT; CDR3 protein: CASSESGSGGAGQPQHF
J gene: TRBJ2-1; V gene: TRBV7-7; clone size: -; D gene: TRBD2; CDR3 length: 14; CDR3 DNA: TGTGCTAGCAGCCCGAACGCGGGGGTAAATGAGCAGTTCTTC; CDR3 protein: CASSPNAGVNEQFF
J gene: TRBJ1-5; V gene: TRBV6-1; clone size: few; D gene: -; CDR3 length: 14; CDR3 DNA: TGTGCCAGCAGTATACGGACAGAGCCGCCGCCCCAGCATTTT; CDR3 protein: CASSIRTEPPPQHF
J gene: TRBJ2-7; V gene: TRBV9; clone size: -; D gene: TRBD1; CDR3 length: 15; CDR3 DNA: TGTGCCAGCAGCGTATATCGACAGGGGTGGTACGAGCAGTACTTC; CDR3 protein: CASSVYRQGWYEQYF
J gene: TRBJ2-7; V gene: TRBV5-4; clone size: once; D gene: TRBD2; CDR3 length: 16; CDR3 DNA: TGTGCCAGCAGCTGGGGGACTAGCGGGAGACCGTACGAGCAGTACTTC; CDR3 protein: CASSWGTSGRPYEQYF
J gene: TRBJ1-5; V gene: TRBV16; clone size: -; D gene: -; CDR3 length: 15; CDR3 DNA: TGTGCCAGCAGCCAAGGACAGAATAGCAATCAGCCCCAGCATTTT; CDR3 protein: CASSQGQNSNQPQHF
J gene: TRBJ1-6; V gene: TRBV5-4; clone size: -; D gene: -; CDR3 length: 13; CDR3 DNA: TGTGCCAGCAGCTCTACAGGGAATTCACCCCTCCACTTT; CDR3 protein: CASSSTGNSPLHF
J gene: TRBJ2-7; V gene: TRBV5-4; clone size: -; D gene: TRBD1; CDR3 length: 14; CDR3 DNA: TGTGCCAGCAGCTCCCGGACAGGGGGCTACGAGCAGTACTTC; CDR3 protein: CASSSRTGGYEQYF
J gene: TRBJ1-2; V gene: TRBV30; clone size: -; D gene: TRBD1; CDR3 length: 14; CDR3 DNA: TGTGCCTGGAGTCCAACAGGGGCCGGGGGTGGCTACACCTTC; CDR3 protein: CAWSPTGAGGGYTF
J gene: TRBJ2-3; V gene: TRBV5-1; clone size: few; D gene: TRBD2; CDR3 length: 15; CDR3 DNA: TGCGCCAGCAGCTTGGTAGCGGGGGGGACAGATACGCAGTATTTT; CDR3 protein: CASSLVAGGTDTQYF
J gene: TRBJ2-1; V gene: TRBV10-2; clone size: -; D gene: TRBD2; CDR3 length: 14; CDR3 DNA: TGCGCCACCTTAACTAGCGGGAGGGACAATGAGCAGTTCTTC; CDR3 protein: CATLTSGRDNEQFF
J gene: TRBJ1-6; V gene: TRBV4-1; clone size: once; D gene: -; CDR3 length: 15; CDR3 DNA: TGCGCCAGCAGCCAAGGATCGAGTCATAATTCACCCCTCCACTTT; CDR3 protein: CASSQGSSHNSPLHF
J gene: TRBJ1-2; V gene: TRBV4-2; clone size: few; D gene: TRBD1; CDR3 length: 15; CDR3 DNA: TGTGCCAGCAGCCAGGGAGGACAGGGGGACTATGGCTACACCTTC; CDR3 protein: CASSQGGQGDYGYTF
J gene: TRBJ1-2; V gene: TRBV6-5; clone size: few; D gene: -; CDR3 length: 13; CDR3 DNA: TGTGCCAGCAGTTACAACGGGGATCGGGGCTACACCTTC; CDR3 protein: CASSYNGDRGYTF
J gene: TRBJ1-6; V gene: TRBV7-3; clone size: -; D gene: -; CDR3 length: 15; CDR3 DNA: TGTGCCAGCAGCTTTTCGGCGGGGGTAAATTCACCCCTCCACTTT; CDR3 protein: CASSFSAGVNSPLHF
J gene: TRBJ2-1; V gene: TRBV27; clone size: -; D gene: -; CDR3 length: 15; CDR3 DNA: TGTGCCAGCAGTTTGAACGGCGGCTCCTACAATGAGCAGTTCTTC; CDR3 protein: CASSLNGGSYNEQFF
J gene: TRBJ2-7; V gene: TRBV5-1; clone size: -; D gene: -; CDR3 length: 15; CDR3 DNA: TGCGCCAGCAGCTTGGCCCCAGGTAGCTCCTACGAGCAGTACTTC; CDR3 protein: CASSLAPGSSYEQYF
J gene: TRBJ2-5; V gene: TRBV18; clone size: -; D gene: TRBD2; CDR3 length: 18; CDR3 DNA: TGTGCCAGCTCACCGATTTCTCTCCGGCTAGCGGTAGGGGAGACCCAGTACTTC; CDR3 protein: CASSPISLRLAVGETQYF
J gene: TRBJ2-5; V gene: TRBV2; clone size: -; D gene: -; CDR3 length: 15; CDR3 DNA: TGTGCCAGCAGTGAATCCGAGCCCTCCAGAGGGACCCAGTACTTC; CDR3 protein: CASSESEPSRGTQYF
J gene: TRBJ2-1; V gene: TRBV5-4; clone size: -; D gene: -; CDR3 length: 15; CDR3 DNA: TGTGCCAGCAGCTTTCGACTCTCCGATTACAATGAGCAGTTCTTC; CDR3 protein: CASSFRLSDYNEQFF
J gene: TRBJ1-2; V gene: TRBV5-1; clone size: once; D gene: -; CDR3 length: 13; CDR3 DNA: TGCGCCAGCAGCATGCCAGGGGCCCTCGGCTACACCTTC; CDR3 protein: CASSMPGALGYTF
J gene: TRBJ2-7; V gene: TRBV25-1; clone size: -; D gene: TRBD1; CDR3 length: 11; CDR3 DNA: TGTGCCAGCTCGACAGGGGTCGAGCAGTACTTC; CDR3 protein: CASSTGVEQYF
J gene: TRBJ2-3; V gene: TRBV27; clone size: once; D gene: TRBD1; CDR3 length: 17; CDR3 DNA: TGTGCCAGCAGTCCTACGACAGGGCCCCTTGGCACAGATACGCAGTATTTT; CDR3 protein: CASSPTTGPLGTDTQYF
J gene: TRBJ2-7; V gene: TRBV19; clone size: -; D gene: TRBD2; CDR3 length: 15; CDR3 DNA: TGTGCCAGTAGTCCTGGGACTAGCTTCACCTACGAGCAGTACTTC; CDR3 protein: CASSPGTSFTYEQYF
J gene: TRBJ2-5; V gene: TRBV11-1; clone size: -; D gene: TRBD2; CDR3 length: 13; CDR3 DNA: TGTGCCAGCAGCTCGGGACTAGGAGAAGCCCAGTACTTC; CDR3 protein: CASSSGLGEAQYF
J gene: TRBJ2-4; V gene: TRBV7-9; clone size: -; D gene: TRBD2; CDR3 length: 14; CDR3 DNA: TGTGCCAGCAGCCTCTCAGCGGGAGCCCCGATTCAGTACTTC; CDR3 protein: CASSLSAGAPIQYF
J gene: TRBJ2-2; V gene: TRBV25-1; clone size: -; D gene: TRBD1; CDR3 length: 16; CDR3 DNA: TGTGCCAGCAGTGCTAACCGGGACAGGGGGGCCGGGGAGCTGTTTTTT; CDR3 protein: CASSANRDRGAGELFF
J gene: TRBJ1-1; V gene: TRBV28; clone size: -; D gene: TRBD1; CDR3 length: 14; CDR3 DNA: TGTGCCAGCAGCGACGGGGACAGGGCTCCCGAGGCTTTCTTT; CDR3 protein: CASSDGDRAPEAFF
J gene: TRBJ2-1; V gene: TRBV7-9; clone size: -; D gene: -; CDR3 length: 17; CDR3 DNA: TGTGCCAGCAGCTTAGTGCGGGGCCCGAGCTCCTACAATGAGCAGTTCTTC; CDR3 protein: CASSLVRGPSSYNEQFF
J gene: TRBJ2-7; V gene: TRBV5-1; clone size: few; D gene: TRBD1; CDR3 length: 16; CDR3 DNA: TGCGCCAGCAGCTTGGCTTCCGGGACAGCCTCCTACGAGCAGTACTTC; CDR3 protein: CASSLASGTASYEQYF